The rows below give T cell receptor beta chains drawn from one sample of a study of blood T cell repertoires in COVID-19. Produced via immunoSEQ multiplex PCR; TCRdb's table is partial and in-frame only. The table lists under 200,000 clones, 86% of them singletons. Material for sequencing was PBMCs or T cells enriched from blood (not recorded which). The receptors derive from a man between 40 and 49 years old with acute COVID-19. Each CDR3 is given with its conserved first and last residue. Clone size is not always given. Where it is, it says once, few, many or a class for expanded clones.

NA TRBV10-3 13 CAISESRVNEQFF
NA TRBV5-4 16 CASSQRTSRYTDTQYF
NA TRBV2 13 CAAILDSEETQYF
NA TRBV29-1 16 CSVLGLAGGRAYEQYF
NA TRBV27 14 CASSAGLVPYEQYF
NA TRBV5-6 13 CASSLDNPDTQYF
NA TRBV4-2 14 CASSQVQDTDTQYF
NA TRBV19 20 CASSIARPRTSGSLGETQYF
NA TRBV5-1 17 CASSLRGQGDMGDTQYF
NA TRBV6-6 12 CATTGQNYGYTF
once TRBV28 13 CASRTLNYNEQFF
many TRBV5-1 14 CASSYQGENSPLHF
NA TRBV10-3 12 CAISMGGDTQYF
NA TRBV29-1 15 CSVEATSGNTGELFF
NA TRBV7-9 17 CASSPGGTVGYNSPLHF
NA TRBV4-1 12 CASSQDRGTQYF
NA TRBV7-9 17 CASSGQRARRRPGELFF
NA TRBV27 14 CASKHDRANEKLFF
NA TRBV28 15 CASRGGRAASDTQYF
NA TRBV12-3/TRBV12-4 13 CASSAQGHQPQHF
NA TRBV5-4 16 CASSLDPGQNTGELFF
NA TRBV6-5 14 CASSYDRAPYGYTF
NA TRBV11-2 15 CASSPRDRGIFEQYF
NA TRBV28 13 CASSGIDEDTQYF
NA TRBV27 16 CASSLLAGRVMNTQYF
NA TRBV18 14 CASSPPGTKYEQYF
NA TRBV6-5 15 CASSSGTPSNYGYTF
NA TRBV25-1 15 CASSGTGGPTYEQYF
NA TRBV2 14 CASSETGDYQPQHF
few TRBV20-1 12 CSASLREHEQFF
once TRBV7-3 14 CASSLNSGTGELFF
NA TRBV27 17 CASSPLLTSGSSYEQYF
NA TRBV5-5 14 CASSLGRLTGELFF
NA TRBV5-4 16 CASSQTGQGQTGELFF
NA TRBV18 14 CASSRGQASDEQYF
NA TRBV4-2 16 CASKMESGRMNTEAFF
NA TRBV7-2 15 CASSLTSYATDTQYF
NA TRBV11-2 12 CASSLVPRTEFF
once TRBV6-5 14 CASSAGRRTEQAFF
NA TRBV27 15 CASSLAGRNYNEQFF
NA TRBV6-5 14 CASTRDRGNEKLFF
NA TRBV7-3 17 CASSPGLAGGVQETQYF
NA TRBV11-2 15 CATVDRGGDVYEQYF
NA TRBV28 13 CASSGTMNTEAFF
NA TRBV29-1 14 CSVEDFSGSPEQFF
NA TRBV11-3 13 CASSISQGREQYF
once TRBV11-2 15 CASSLGADRGYGYTF
NA TRBV2 15 CASENTGTENSPLHF
few TRBV5-8 17 CASSQVRWDRSNQPQHF
NA TRBV28 13 CASSPDSVYGYTF
NA TRBV4-1 13 CASSRGDSGGYTF
NA TRBV4-1 15 CASSQSVGTGEGYTF
NA TRBV9 13 CASSYTGSDTQYF
NA TRBV6-2/TRBV6-3 14 CASSYTGGASTQYF